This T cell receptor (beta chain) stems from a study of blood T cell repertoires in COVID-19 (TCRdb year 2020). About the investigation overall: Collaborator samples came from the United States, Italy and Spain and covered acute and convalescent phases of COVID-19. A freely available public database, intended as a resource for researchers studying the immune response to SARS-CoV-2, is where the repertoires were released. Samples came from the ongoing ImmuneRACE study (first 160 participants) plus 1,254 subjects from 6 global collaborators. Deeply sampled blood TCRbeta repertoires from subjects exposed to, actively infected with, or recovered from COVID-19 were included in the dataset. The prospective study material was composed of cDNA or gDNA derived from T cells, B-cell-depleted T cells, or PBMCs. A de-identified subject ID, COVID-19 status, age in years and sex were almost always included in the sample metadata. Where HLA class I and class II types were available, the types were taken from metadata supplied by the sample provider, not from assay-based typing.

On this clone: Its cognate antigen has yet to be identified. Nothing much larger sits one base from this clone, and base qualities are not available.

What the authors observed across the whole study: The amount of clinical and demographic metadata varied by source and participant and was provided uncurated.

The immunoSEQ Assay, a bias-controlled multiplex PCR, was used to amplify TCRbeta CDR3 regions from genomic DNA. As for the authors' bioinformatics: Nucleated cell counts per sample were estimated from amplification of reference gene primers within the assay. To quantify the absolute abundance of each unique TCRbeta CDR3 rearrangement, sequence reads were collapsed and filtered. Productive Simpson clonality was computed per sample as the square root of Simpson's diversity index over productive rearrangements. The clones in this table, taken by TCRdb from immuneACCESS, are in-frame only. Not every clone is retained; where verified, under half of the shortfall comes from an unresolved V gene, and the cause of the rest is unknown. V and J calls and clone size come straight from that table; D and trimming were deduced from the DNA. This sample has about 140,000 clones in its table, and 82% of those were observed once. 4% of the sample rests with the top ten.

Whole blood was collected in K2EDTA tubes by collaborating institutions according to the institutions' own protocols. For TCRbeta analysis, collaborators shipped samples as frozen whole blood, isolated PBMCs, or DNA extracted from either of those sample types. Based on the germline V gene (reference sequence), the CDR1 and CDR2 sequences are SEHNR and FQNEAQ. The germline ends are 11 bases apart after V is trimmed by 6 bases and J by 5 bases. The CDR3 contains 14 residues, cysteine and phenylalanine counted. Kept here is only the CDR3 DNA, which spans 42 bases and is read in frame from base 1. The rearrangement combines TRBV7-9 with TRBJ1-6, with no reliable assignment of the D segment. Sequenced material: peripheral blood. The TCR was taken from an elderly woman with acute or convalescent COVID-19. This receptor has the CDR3 CASRSPEDNSPLHF. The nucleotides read TGTGCCAGCAGATCGCCTGAGGATAATTCACCCCTCCACTTT.